This T cell receptor (beta chain) stems from a study of blood T cell repertoires in COVID-19. Study context: Samples came from the United States, Italy and Spain, spanning acute and convalescent COVID-19. In each case, the material was cDNA or gDNA derived from T cells, B-cell-depleted T cells, or PBMCs.

Clinical histories supplied by participants themselves formed the basis of cohort assignment. Study processing details: Cell counts per sample came from amplifying reference gene primers. The protocol was immunoSEQ multiplex PCR, while the TCRdb copy is restricted to in-frame clones and leaves out a portion. That table supplies the V and J calls and clone size; D and trimming were determined from the DNA. The sample yields 350,000 to 450,000 clones, about 88% seen once. V shed 0 bases and J shed 5 bases, with 8 bases lying between them. The CDR3 covers 13 residues. Germline V lookup: CDR1 SGHDT, CDR2 YYEEEE.

The chain links TRBV5-6 to TRBJ1-2; the D is unclear. This clonotype was sampled from a woman aged 18-29 years who had been exposed to COVID-19. Sequencing was done on a sample of PBMCs or T cells enriched from blood (not recorded which). CDR3 protein: CASSLDRSYGYTF. CDR3 DNA: TGTGCCAGCAGCTTGGACAGATCATATGGCTACACCTTC.